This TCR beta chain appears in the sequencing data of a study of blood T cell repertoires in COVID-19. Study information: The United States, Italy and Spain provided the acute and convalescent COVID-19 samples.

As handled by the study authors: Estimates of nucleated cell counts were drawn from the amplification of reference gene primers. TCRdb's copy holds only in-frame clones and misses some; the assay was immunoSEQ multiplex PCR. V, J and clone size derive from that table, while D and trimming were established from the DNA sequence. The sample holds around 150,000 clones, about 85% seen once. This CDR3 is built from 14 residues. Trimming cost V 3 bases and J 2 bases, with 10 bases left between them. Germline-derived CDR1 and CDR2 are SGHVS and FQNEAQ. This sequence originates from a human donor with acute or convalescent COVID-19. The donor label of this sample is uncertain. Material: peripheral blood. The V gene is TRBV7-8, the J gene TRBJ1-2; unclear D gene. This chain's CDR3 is CASSFTASNYGYTF. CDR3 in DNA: TGTGCCAGCAGCTTCACAGCAAGCAACTATGGCTACACCTTC. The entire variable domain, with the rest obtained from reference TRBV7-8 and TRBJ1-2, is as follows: GAGVSQSPRYKVAKRGQDVALRCDPISGHVSLFWYQQALGQGPEFLTYFQNEAQLDKSGLPSDRFFAERPEGSVSTLKIQRTQQEDSAVYLCASSFTASNYGYTFGSGTRLTVV.